This passage covers 27 T cell receptor beta chains from one sample sequenced in a study of cytomegalovirus exposure and HLA in healthy donors. PCR was performed using 60 Vbeta and 13 Jbeta primers. Sequenced by immunoSEQ multiplex PCR; TCRdb stores in-frame clones only, minus some. In the table there are about 180,000 clones, approximately 80% of which are singletons. The sample comprised PBMCs. The receptors shown here come from a boy between 2 and 15 years old in good health and CMV-seronegative.

The rearrangement uses TRBV9 and TRBJ2-3, with 9 bases lining up with TRBD1. V lost 3 bases to trimming and J lost 3 bases; unmatched junction nucleotides: 8. This CDR3 has 16 amino acids. The germline V gene encodes CDR1 SGDLS and CDR2 YYNGEE. Here the CDR3 DNA reads TGTGCCAGCAGCGCCTCCGGGACAGGGAGGACAGATACGCAGTATTTT. This encodes CASSASGTGRTDTQYF.

The J gene is TRBJ1-5, the V gene TRBV15, with TRBD1 matching 8 bases. Germline V gives CDR1 LNHNV, CDR2 YYDKDF (reference sequence). The V segment lost 8 bases and the J segment 3 bases; nucleotides outside the gene matches: 12. The CDR3 sequence is 16 residues long. DNA for the CDR3: TGTGCCACCTTTAACGGACAGGGTCGATACAATCAGCCCCAGCATTTT. Protein: CATFNGQGRYNQPQHF.

Details on this clone: One end of the junction is discordant with germline, which a read error may explain. This chain joins TRBV7-9 and TRBJ2-7; D remains unclear. The CDR3 extends over 14 amino acids. CDR1 and CDR2 (germline): SEHNR, FQNEAQ (reference sequence). Here the CDR3 reads CSSSLGPLPYEQYF. CDR3 DNA sequence: TGTTCCAGCAGCTTAGGGCCTCTCCCCTACGAGCAGTACTTC.

The chain uses TRBV7-9 and TRBJ2-7, with 7 nucleotides matching TRBD2. The CDR3 sequence is 13 residues long. Germline-derived CDR1 and CDR2 are SEHNR and FQNEAQ (reference sequence). The J segment lost 6 bases and the V segment lost 0 bases, leaving 2 bases of the junction unmatched. CDR3 sequence: CASSLAGGREQYF. The CDR3 bases are TGTGCCAGCAGCTTAGCGGGAGGGCGCGAGCAGTACTTC.

V and J are TRBV7-6 and TRBJ2-1; 12 nucleotides agree with TRBD2. Germline CDR1 and CDR2: SGHVS and FNYEAQ. This CDR3 is built from 20 residues. V lost 0 bases, J lost 2 bases, and 11 bases stayed unmatched. The CDR3 DNA reads TGTGCCAGCAGCTTAGCACTAGCGGGAGGCTCCAGGGGGCCCTACAATGAGCAGTTCTTC. Its protein product is CASSLALAGGSRGPYNEQFF.

The CDR3 DNA is TGTGCCAGTAGTACCCCCGGACAGGTCGGGCCTAATGAGCAGTTCTTC. Its protein product is CASSTPGQVGPNEQFF. The chain has TRBV19 and TRBJ2-1; 7 positions match TRBD1. Per germline, CDR1 LNHDA and CDR2 SQIVND (reference sequence). V lost 4 bases to trimming and J lost 7 bases; unmatched junction nucleotides: 13. This CDR3 is 16 amino acids long.

The V call is TRBV15, the J call TRBJ1-4; 8 bases match TRBD1. CDR1 LNHNV and CDR2 YYDKDF come from the germline V gene (reference sequence). Trimming took 3 bases from V and 7 from J; bases not matched to a gene: 4. The CDR3 runs to 14 residues. The CDR3 sequence is CATSRDRVIEKLFF. As DNA, the CDR3 is TGTGCCACCAGCAGGGACAGGGTAATTGAAAAACTGTTTTTT.

The gene calls are TRBV11-2 and TRBJ2-3, with 11 bases aligning to TRBD2. Germline values: CDR1 SGHAT, CDR2 FQNNGV. Trimming at V came to 5 bases and at J to 4 bases, leaving 5 bases not matched to a gene. The CDR3 totals 15 residues. DNA for the CDR3: TGTGCCAGCAGCCCGACTAGCGGGACCGCAGATACGCAGTATTTT. Its protein product is CASSPTSGTADTQYF. The variable domain in full, completed from reference TRBV11-2 and TRBJ2-3, reads EAGVAQSPRYKIIEKRQSVAFWCNPISGHATLYWYQQILGQGPKLLIQFQNNGVVDDSQLPKDRFSAERLKGVDSTLKIQPAKLEDSAVYLCASSPTSGTADTQYFGPGTRLTVL.

This clone came up a few times. The chain is built from TRBV6-1 and TRBJ1-1; D is unresolved. Germline V lookup: CDR1 MNHNS, CDR2 SASEGT. Trimming took off 1 base at V and 3 bases at J, with 9 bases between the two ends. The CDR3 has 14 amino acids. The CDR3 reads CASSEGGRHTEAFF. The DNA for the CDR3 is TGTGCCAGCAGTGAAGGCGGGAGGCACACTGAAGCTTTCTTT.

The rearrangement links TRBV5-6 to TRBJ2-7; 8 nucleotides match TRBD1. Germline V CDR1 and CDR2: SGHDT, YYEEEE. This CDR3 contains 16 residues. V was clipped by 7 bases and J by 4 bases; unmatched bases: 16. The CDR3 coding sequence is TGTGCCAGCCGCTCCCGAGCCCGGACAGGGCCGTACGAGCAGTACGTC. Its protein product is CASRSRARTGPYEQYV.

This sequence joins TRBV30 and TRBJ2-7; 10 positions agree with TRBD1. Looked up from germline, CDR1 is GTSNPN and CDR2 is SVGIG (reference sequence). The length of the CDR3 is 15 residues. V dropped 0 bases and J dropped 4; count of bases not matched to a gene: 6. The CDR3 nucleotides are TGTGCCTGGAGTGTAGGGACAGGGGATATGTACGAGCAGTACGTC. This gives the protein CAWSVGTGDMYEQYV.

The V and J genes are TRBV5-6 and TRBJ1-1; 8 bases agree with TRBD1. The length of the CDR3 is 15 residues. The germline V gene encodes CDR1 SGHDT and CDR2 YYEEEE. Trimming took 2 bases from V and 0 from J; bases not matched to a gene: 3. DNA for the CDR3: TGTGCCAGCAGCTTAAGACAGGGGATGAACACTGAAGCTTTCTTT. Protein product: CASSLRQGMNTEAFF.

This chain links TRBV11-2 with TRBJ2-5; D is possibly TRBD1 (6 bases). The V end lost 1 base, the J end lost 3 bases, and 6 bases lay between the germline ends. This CDR3 has 13 amino acids. CDR1 SGHAT and CDR2 FQNNGV come from the germline V gene. The CDR3 is CASSLGTEETQYF. DNA for the CDR3: TGTGCCAGCAGCTTAGGGACAGAAGAGACCCAGTACTTC. Supplemented by reference TRBV11-2 and TRBJ2-5, the full variable domain reads EAGVAQSPRYKIIEKRQSVAFWCNPISGHATLYWYQQILGQGPKLLIQFQNNGVVDDSQLPKDRFSAERLKGVDSTLKIQPAKLEDSAVYLCASSLGTEETQYFGPGTRLLVL.

The chain employs TRBV19 and TRBJ2-4, with a weak D call TRBD1 (6 bases). The germline V and J ends were trimmed by 3 bases and 1 base, with 10 bases remaining between them. The V gene's germline CDR1 is LNHDA and CDR2 SQIVND (reference sequence). There are 15 residues in the CDR3. CDR3 sequence reads: CASSMWTAAKNIQYF. CDR3 coding DNA: TGTGCCAGTAGTATGTGGACAGCCGCCAAAAACATTCAGTACTTC.

The chain uses TRBV7-9 and TRBJ1-2, with 7 bases aligning to TRBD1. After removal of 4 bases from V and 2 bases from J, the junction contained 4 bases not matched to a gene. Per germline, CDR1 SEHNR and CDR2 FQNEAQ (reference sequence). The CDR3 has 14 amino acids. Here the CDR3 DNA reads TGTGCCAGCAGCTCGACAGGGAACAACTATGGCTACACCTTC. The encoded protein is CASSSTGNNYGYTF.

As for this clone: Compared with germline, one end of the junction differs, possibly owing to a read error. The chain combines TRBV7-6 with TRBJ2-5; 9 nucleotides line up with TRBD2. This CDR3 comprises 18 residues. Per germline, CDR1 SGHVS and CDR2 FNYEAQ. Written as DNA, the CDR3 is TGTGCCAGCAGCTTAGGGCAACTAGCGGGCCCCGGGAGGGAGACCCGGTACTTC. This encodes CASSLGQLAGPGRETRYF.

This chain links TRBV11-2 with TRBJ2-2; D unclear. CDR1 is SGHAT, CDR2 FQNNGV, per germline. V gave up 1 base and J gave up 1 base, with 7 bases separating them. This CDR3 region has 15 residues. The DNA for the CDR3 is TGTGCCAGCAGCTTAGTTGGCCTGAACACCGGGGAGCTGTTTTTT. It codes for CASSLVGLNTGELFF.

This clone was observed once. This rearrangement joins TRBV29-1 to TRBJ1-2; possible D gene TRBD1, 5 bases. The V gene's germline CDR1 is SQVTM and CDR2 ANQGSEA. V dropped 0 bases and J dropped 4 bases, with 12 bases sitting between them. The CDR3 is made up of 14 amino acids. The CDR3, as DNA: TGCAGCGTTGAAGATCGTTCGGGGGGCTATGGCTACACCTTC. This encodes CSVEDRSGGYGYTF.

The chain combines TRBV7-2 with TRBJ2-6; D gene unclear. The CDR3 is made up of 15 amino acids. V was trimmed by 1 base and J by 1 base, leaving 5 bases between them. Looked up from germline, CDR1 is SGHTA and CDR2 is FQGNSA. The CDR3 sequence is CASSLEPSGANVLTF. DNA for the CDR3: TGTGCCAGCAGCTTAGAGCCGTCTGGGGCCAACGTCCTGACTTTC. Full variable domain (missing parts from reference TRBV7-2 and TRBJ2-6): GAGVSQSPSNKVTEKGKDVELRCDPISGHTALYWYRQSLGQGLEFLIYFQGNSAPDKSGLPSDRFSAERTGGSVSTLTIQRTQQEDSAVYLCASSLEPSGANVLTFGAGSRLTVL.

This clone has just one count. The rearrangement links TRBV11-3 to TRBJ2-1; no definite D call. Trimming shortened V by 1 base and J by 3 bases, and 13 bases separated the two germline ends. The CDR3 contains 16 residues. CDR1 and CDR2 from the germline V gene are SGHNT and YENEEA. The CDR3 loop is CASSLGLGVGYNEQFF. The CDR3 DNA sequence: TGTGCCAGCAGCTTAGGTCTAGGAGTCGGCTACAATGAGCAGTTCTTC.

The chain recombines TRBV30 with TRBJ1-1, with 9 bases identical to TRBD1. Germline V lookup: CDR1 GTSNPN, CDR2 SVGIG (reference sequence). Trimming cost V 3 bases and J 6 bases; bases outside gene matches: 11. The CDR3 loop spans 15 amino acids. The CDR3: CAWRDWGTGRPEAFF. In DNA, the CDR3 is TGTGCCTGGAGAGATTGGGGGACAGGGCGTCCTGAAGCTTTCTTT.

The CDR3 protein is CASSQRRNTGELFF. CDR3 nucleotide sequence: TGCGCCAGCAGCCAACGTCGGAACACCGGGGAGCTGTTTTTT. The chain combines TRBV4-1 with TRBJ2-2; D gene unclear. V was pared by 2 bases and J by 1 base, with 5 bases between. Germline values: CDR1 MGHRA, CDR2 YSYEKL. The CDR3 is made up of 14 amino acids.

This rearrangement joins TRBV4-2 to TRBJ2-1, with TRBD2 matching over 10 bases. The J segment lost 3 bases and the V segment lost 5 bases, leaving 7 bases of the junction unmatched. CDR3 length: 16 amino acids. CDR1 is LGHNA and CDR2 is YNFKEQ in the germline V gene. The CDR3 loop is CASSSSPSGSYNEQFF. The CDR3 nucleotides are TGTGCCAGCAGCTCAAGTCCTAGCGGGAGCTACAATGAGCAGTTCTTC.

The chain recombines TRBV5-1 with TRBJ2-3, with D perhaps TRBD1 (5 bases). Germline assignment: CDR1 SGHRS and CDR2 YFSETQ. The V end was cut by 0 bases, the J end by 2 bases, with 10 bases between. The CDR3 has 15 residues. The CDR3 DNA is TGCGCCAGCAGCTTGGGCATAGGGGTCACAGATACGCAGTATTTT. This sequence encodes CASSLGIGVTDTQYF.

V and J are TRBV28 and TRBJ1-1, with D hard to call. The CDR3 covers 13 residues. Germline V gene lookup returns CDR1 MDHEN and CDR2 SYDVKM. V was shortened by 5 bases and J by 0 bases, with 7 bases between the two germline ends. The CDR3 here is CASSLVLNTEAFF. The DNA for the CDR3 is TGTGCCAGCAGTCTCGTTCTGAACACTGAAGCTTTCTTT.

The genes are TRBV27 and TRBJ2-3, with 7 bases aligning to TRBD1. The V and J ends lost 5 bases and 1 base, in that order; junction bases with no gene match: 6. CDR3 size: 15 residues. Germline V CDR1 and CDR2: MNHEY, SMNVEV (reference sequence). The CDR3 protein is CASSVQGVGTDTQYF. Written as DNA, the CDR3 is TGTGCCAGCAGTGTTCAGGGGGTGGGCACAGATACGCAGTATTTT.

The V and J genes are TRBV9 and TRBJ2-1, with 8 nucleotides matching TRBD2. The CDR3 sequence is 18 residues long. Trimming cost V 0 bases and J 2 bases; bases outside gene matches: 10. Germline loops: CDR1 SGDLS, CDR2 YYNGEE. CDR3 sequence reads: CASSVAIAGRHTYNEQFF. The CDR3 DNA follows: TGTGCCAGCAGCGTAGCAATAGCGGGACGTCACACCTACAATGAGCAGTTCTTC. Using reference TRBV9 and TRBJ2-1 for the parts outside the CDR3, the full variable domain is DSGVTQTPKHLITATGQRVTLRCSPRSGDLSVYWYQQSLDQGLQFLIQYYNGEERAKGNILERFSAQQFPDLHSELNLSSLELGDSALYFCASSVAIAGRHTYNEQFFGPGTRLTVL.